A selection of T cell receptor beta chains follows, all from one sample in a study of T cells in Graves' hyperthyroidism and ophthalmopathy. Using its own MiXCR run on the multiplex PCR reads, TCRdb lists one record per CDR3 protein. Among about 700,000 distinct CDR3 sequences listed, around 15% were seen once. The source material was blood. Receptors were obtained from a woman aged 18-29 years with Graves' hyperthyroidism. CDR3s include the opening cysteine and the closing phenylalanine or tryptophan. A D gene is named only where the DNA matches it firmly. Where a row states a size, it is once, few, many or the class of an expanded clone; other rows omit it.

j_gene | d_gene | abundance | v_gene | CDR3aa | CDR3nt
TRBJ2-4 | - | - | TRBV5-1 | CASSVAPQGSVKNIQYF | TGCGCCAGCAGCGTGGCTCCTCAGGGCTCGGTCAAAAACATTCAGTACTTC
TRBJ2-3 | TRBD2 | - | TRBV4-1 | CASSLYTSGSTDTQYF | TGCGCCAGCAGCCTTTACACTAGCGGGTCCACAGATACGCAGTATTTT
TRBJ2-1 | - | many | TRBV20-1 | CSARSLAESYNEQFF | TGCAGTGCTAGGAGCCTTGCGGAAAGCTACAATGAGCAGTTCTTC
TRBJ2-3 | TRBD2 | many | TRBV4-1 | CASSQESGRSTDTQYF | TGCGCCAGCAGCCAGGAAAGCGGGAGAAGCACAGATACGCAGTATTTT
TRBJ2-1 | - | many | TRBV6-2/TRBV6-3 | CATQIAAAYNEQFF | TGTGCCACCCAGATAGCGGCTGCCTACAATGAGCAGTTCTTC
TRBJ2-1 | TRBD2 | many | TRBV7-2 | CASSQNSLAGRIEQFF | TGTGCCAGCAGCCAAAACTCACTAGCGGGGAGGATTGAGCAGTTCTTC
TRBJ1-2 | TRBD1 | - | TRBV13 | CASSSYRGVSYGYTF | TGTGCCAGCAGCTCCTACAGGGGGGTTTCCTATGGCTACACCTTC
TRBJ2-1 | TRBD2 | few | TRBV6-1 | CASNRGGAYNEQFF | TGTGCCAGCAATCGGGGGGGGGCCTACAATGAGCAGTTCTTC
TRBJ1-5 | - | many | TRBV4-1 | CASSRQPLMPGGQPQHF | TGCGCCAGCAGCCGTCAGCCGCTAATGCCTGGAGGACAGCCCCAGCATTTT
TRBJ2-7 | TRBD1 | many | TRBV5-1 | CASSPGTGQTSSYEQYF | TGCGCCAGCAGCCCGGGGACGGGACAGACGAGCTCCTACGAGCAGTACTTC
TRBJ1-3 | TRBD1 | few | TRBV6-2/TRBV6-3 | CASSYYGDSRNTIYF | TGTGCCAGCAGTTACTACGGGGACAGCCGAAACACCATATATTTT
TRBJ2-6 | - | - | TRBV28 | CASSKGVSGANVLTF | TGTGCCAGCTCCAAGGGAGTCTCTGGGGCCAACGTCCTGACTTTC
TRBJ2-3 | - | many | TRBV10-2 | CASSEMRTADTQYF | TGCGCCAGCAGTGAGATGAGGACGGCAGATACGCAGTATTTT
TRBJ2-2 | TRBD2 | many | TRBV6-2/TRBV6-3 | CASSYGKTSGDPRELFF | TGTGCCAGCAGTTATGGTAAAACTAGCGGAGACCCCCGGGAGCTGTTTTTT
TRBJ2-7 | - | few | TRBV28 | CASIPSLRGYEQYF | TGTGCCAGCATCCCGAGCCTACGGGGATACGAGCAGTACTTC
TRBJ2-3 | - | - | TRBV7-9 | CASSFLAGQVGTDTQYF | TGTGCCAGCAGCTTTCTAGCGGGACAGGTTGGCACAGATACGCAGTATTTT
TRBJ2-3 | - | - | TRBV2 | CASSEWRGSTDTQYF | TGTGCCAGCAGTGAATGGAGGGGAAGCACAGATACGCAGTATTTT
TRBJ2-1 | - | many | TRBV11-2 | CASSLMTYNEQFF | TGTGCCAGCAGCTTAATGACCTACAATGAGCAGTTCTTC
TRBJ1-4 | - | - | TRBV7-9 | CASSPGWTNEKLFF | TGTGCCAGCAGCCCCGGGTGGACTAATGAAAAACTGTTTTTT
TRBJ2-5 | - | - | TRBV20-1 | CSAQGLAPSRETQYF | TGCAGTGCCCAGGGGCTAGCGCCGTCGAGGGAGACCCAGTACTTC
TRBJ2-2 | - | many | TRBV3-1 | CASSPRATGELFF | TGTGCCAGCAGCCCACGGGCCACCGGGGAGCTGTTTTTT
TRBJ2-7 | TRBD1 | many | TRBV7-9 | CASSLDGGQGIYEQYF | TGTGCCAGCAGCTTAGATGGGGGACAGGGGATATACGAGCAGTACTTC
TRBJ2-1 | - | many | TRBV20-1 | CSARLGRPTGGSYNEQFF | TGCAGTGCTAGGCTTGGACGGCCAACCGGGGGCTCCTACAATGAGCAGTTCTTC
TRBJ2-7 | - | few | TRBV19 | CASSISAAGQYYEQYF | TGTGCCAGTAGTATTTCCGCCGCGGGACAGTACTACGAGCAGTACTTC
TRBJ2-1 | - | - | TRBV6-2/TRBV6-3 | CASSYLANEQFF | TGTGCCAGCAGTTACCTAGCAAATGAGCAGTTCTTC
TRBJ2-6 | - | many | TRBV6-1 | CASSRGTPSSGANVLTF | TGTGCCAGCAGTAGAGGGACACCAAGCTCTGGGGCCAACGTCCTGACTTTC
TRBJ2-3 | - | few | TRBV6-1 | CATLSTTDTQYF | TGTGCCACCCTTTCTACCACAGATACGCAGTATTTT
TRBJ1-6 | - | many | TRBV2 | CASSEVQGSPLHF | TGTGCCAGCAGTGAAGTTCAGGGTTCACCCCTCCACTTT
TRBJ1-5 | - | few | TRBV19 | CASSTGPYMGGLSNQPQHF | TGTGCCAGTAGTACAGGTCCGTATATGGGGGGGCTCAGCAATCAGCCCCAGCATTTT
TRBJ2-2 | TRBD2 | few | TRBV7-9 | CASSLVPGGPRNTGELFF | TGTGCCAGCAGCTTAGTTCCGGGAGGGCCGAGGAACACCGGGGAGCTGTTTTTT
TRBJ2-5 | - | - | TRBV9 | CASSAEGLWGTQYF | TGTGCCAGCAGCGCGGAAGGACTTTGGGGGACCCAGTACTTC
TRBJ2-7 | - | few | TRBV7-2 | CASSLQLDSYEQYF | TGTGCCAGCAGCTTACAATTAGACTCCTACGAGCAGTACTTC
TRBJ2-7 | - | many | TRBV3-1 | CASRGLFYEQYF | TGTGCCAGCCGCGGTTTGTTCTACGAGCAGTACTTC
TRBJ1-1 | TRBD1 | - | TRBV20-1 | CSAPITGGGTEAFF | TGCAGTGCTCCTATTACAGGGGGCGGCACTGAAGCTTTCTTT
TRBJ2-7 | - | few | TRBV28 | CASSLEGLGYEQYF | TGTGCCAGCAGTTTGGAGGGCCTCGGCTACGAGCAGTACTTC
TRBJ1-1 | - | many | TRBV6-2/TRBV6-3 | CASRLGIRGGTEAFF | TGTGCCAGCAGATTAGGGATCCGGGGAGGCACTGAAGCTTTCTTT
TRBJ1-5 | - | few | TRBV4-1 | CASSQEIYQNNQPQHF | TGCGCCAGCAGCCAAGAAATTTACCAAAATAATCAGCCCCAGCATTTT
TRBJ1-1 | - | few | TRBV28 | CASSQPSYRSPGTEAFF | TGTGCCAGCAGCCAACCGTCTTACAGGAGCCCCGGCACTGAAGCTTTCTTT
TRBJ2-2 | TRBD1 | few | TRBV7-3 | CASSSRDRAVGELFF | TGTGCCAGCAGCTCCCGGGACAGGGCCGTCGGGGAGCTGTTTTTT
TRBJ2-2 | TRBD1 | - | TRBV7-2 | CASRAGTGLPGELFF | TGTGCCAGCAGGGCCGGGACAGGGCTTCCCGGGGAGCTGTTTTTT
TRBJ2-3 | - | few | TRBV6-2/TRBV6-3 | CASRRGAYTDTQYF | TGTGCCAGCAGAAGGGGGGCTTACACAGATACGCAGTATTTT
TRBJ1-4 | - | few | TRBV6-1 | CASSLRTTEKLFF | TGTGCCAGCAGTCTGAGGACAACTGAAAAACTGTTTTTT
TRBJ2-1 | TRBD1 | - | TRBV7-9 | CASSLVGYRTGIHEQFF | TGTGCCAGCAGCTTAGTGGGGTACCGGACAGGGATTCATGAGCAGTTCTTC
TRBJ1-2 | TRBD1 | many | TRBV2 | CASRAGTGSLRYTF | TGTGCCAGCAGGGCCGGGACAGGGAGTCTTCGCTACACCTTC
TRBJ1-1 | - | many | TRBV4-2 | CASSQAPQGWSTEAFF | TGTGCCAGCAGCCAAGCCCCTCAGGGCTGGAGCACTGAAGCTTTCTTT
TRBJ2-5 | - | - | TRBV18 | CASSPPATETQYF | TGTGCCAGCTCACCACCGGCTACGGAGACCCAGTACTTC
TRBJ2-1 | - | once | TRBV29-1 | CSVEDGFEGINNEQFF | TGCAGCGTTGAAGATGGGTTTGAGGGCATAAACAATGAGCAGTTCTTC
TRBJ1-2 | - | - | TRBV6-1 | CASSGPSTNYGYTF | TGTGCCAGCAGCGGACCCTCGACTAACTATGGCTACACCTTC
TRBJ2-1 | TRBD2 | many | TRBV20-1 | CTGLADYNEQFF | TGCACCGGACTAGCGGATTACAATGAGCAGTTCTTC
TRBJ1-1 | TRBD1 | - | TRBV20-1 | CSARQGAKGTEAFF | TGCAGTGCTAGACAGGGGGCGAAAGGGACTGAAGCTTTCTTT
TRBJ1-1 | TRBD1 | - | TRBV7-9 | CASRTGGRGTEAFF | TGTGCCAGCAGGACAGGGGGCCGGGGCACTGAAGCTTTCTTT
TRBJ2-2 | TRBD2 | - | TRBV19 | CASSIASGRLLDRELFF | TGTGCCAGTAGTATTGCTAGCGGGAGGCTACTCGACCGGGAGCTGTTTTTT
TRBJ1-3 | - | few | TRBV4-3 | CASSQDLAQNPGNTIYF | TGCGCCAGCAGCCAAGATCTAGCCCAGAACCCTGGAAACACCATATATTTT
TRBJ2-2 | - | - | TRBV28 | CASSLQGRMTGELFF | TGTGCCAGCAGCCTCCAGGGGAGGATGACCGGGGAGCTGTTTTTT
TRBJ2-2 | TRBD2 | - | TRBV19 | CASSIWASGRGVTGELFF | TGTGCCAGTAGTATTTGGGCTAGCGGGAGGGGGGTCACCGGGGAGCTGTTTTTT